These 16 T cell receptor beta chains originate from one sample sequenced in a study of blood T cells in healthy people across ages. It was with a sample-barcoded 5' primer and a J-beta primer mix that a second PCR of roughly 7 to 12 cycles was run. TCRdb independently ran MiXCR on the 5' RACE reads; one entry per CDR3 protein. The sample consists of 600,000 to 800,000 distinct CDR3 sequences, around 21% of them appearing once. The sample comprised blood. Source of these receptors: a man in his 70s in good health.

The chain couples TRBV5-1 to TRBJ2-5; tentatively, D is TRBD1 (6 bases). The better agreement between TRBJ2-7 and the DNA end casts doubt on the J call. The CDR3 runs 14 residues. Germline V CDR1 and CDR2: SGHRS, YFSETQ. CDR3 in amino acids: CASSSRVGGYEQYF. DNA for the CDR3: TGCGCCAGCAGCTCCAGGGTAGGGGGCTACGAGCAGTACTTC.

This clonotype was detected only a few times. The rearrangement links TRBV6-5 to TRBJ2-3, with D hard to call. Trimming took 6 bases from V and 1 from J, leaving 11 bases between them. CDR3 size: 14 residues. The germline V gene has CDR1 MNHEY and CDR2 SVGAGI. CDR3 bases: TGTGCCAGCAGGGGATTAGACGGCACAGATACGCAGTATTTT. It translates to CASRGLDGTDTQYF.

This chain uses TRBV28 with TRBJ2-3, with a possible D match to TRBD2 (5 bases). CDR1 is MDHEN and CDR2 is SYDVKM in the germline V gene. This CDR3 has 13 residues. Trimming stripped 0 bases from V and 6 bases from J, with 7 bases between. The DNA of the CDR3 is TGTGCCAGCAGTTTATGGCCGGGGGATACGCAGTATTTT. It yields the protein CASSLWPGDTQYF.

This clonotype was counted between two and nine times. V and J are TRBV4-3 and TRBJ1-4, with unresolved D. V was clipped by 8 bases and J by 0 bases, with 13 bases between them. CDR1 and CDR2 (germline): LGHNA, YSLEER. There are 15 residues in the CDR3. CDR3 DNA sequence: TGCGCCAGCGCGCCCGGCCGATCAACTAATGAAAAACTGTTTTTT. This translates into CASAPGRSTNEKLFF.

The chain is built from TRBV28 and TRBJ2-7; TRBD2 aligns across 12 bases. The CDR3 spans 16 residues. Looked up from germline, CDR1 is MDHEN and CDR2 is SYDVKM. V shed 2 bases and J 9 bases; nucleotides not matched to a gene: 11. The CDR3 sequence is CASSLQGLAGFGGQYF. DNA of the CDR3: TGTGCCAGCAGTTTACAAGGACTAGCGGGATTTGGCGGGCAGTACTTC.

The table lists this clonotype with a few counts. The chain is built from TRBV10-3 and TRBJ2-5, with 7 bases that match TRBD1. CDR3 length: 14 amino acids. The germline V gene encodes CDR1 ENHRY and CDR2 SYGVKD. V lost 10 bases and J lost 0; bases outside the gene matches: 8. The CDR3 region has the DNA TGTGCCACGTGGGTAGGGGGCTACCAAGAGACCCAGTACTTC. It is translated as CATWVGGYQETQYF.

Points on this clonotype: One end of the junction is discordant with germline, which a read error may explain. The chain is built from TRBV29-1 and TRBJ2-3; 8 bases line up with TRBD2. The CDR3 length is 15 residues. From germline, CDR1 is SQVTM and CDR2 ANQGSEA. The CDR3 DNA sequence: TGCAGCGTTGAGGGCCTAAGCGGGAGAACAGATACGCAGTGTTTT. It specifies CSVEGLSGRTDTQCF.

This clonotype turned up a few times. This chain joins TRBV30 and TRBJ1-1; tentatively, D is TRBD1 (6 bases). V shed 4 bases and J shed 1 base, with 13 bases lying between them. CDR3 length equals 14 residues. Germline CDR1 GTSNPN, CDR2 SVGIG (reference sequence). CDR3 protein: CAWIEDSQNTEAFF. For the CDR3, the DNA is TGTGCCTGGATCGAGGACAGCCAGAACACTGAAGCTTTCTTT. Variable domain in full (rest from reference TRBV30 and TRBJ1-1): SQTIHQWPATLVQPVGSPLSLECTVEGTSNPNLYWYRQAAGRGLQLLFYSVGIGQISSEVPQNLSASRPQDRQFILSSKKLLLSDSGFYLCAWIEDSQNTEAFFGQGTRLTVV.

CDR3 loop: CSAKQGWNTGELFF. The CDR3 nucleotides are TGCAGCGCCAAACAGGGGTGGAACACCGGGGAGCTGTTTTTT. The chain combines TRBV29-1 with TRBJ2-2; TRBD1 matches at 7 bases. CDR1 is SQVTM and CDR2 is ANQGSEA in the germline V gene. Unmatched junction bases numbered 6, after V lost 7 bases and J lost 1 base. This CDR3 comprises 14 residues.

The chain couples TRBV2 to TRBJ2-5, with 9 bases matching TRBD1. The J call may be incorrect, as the DNA end agrees better with TRBJ2-7. Germline V lookup: CDR1 SNHLY, CDR2 FYNNEI. The CDR3 spans 14 residues. DNA for the CDR3: TGTGCCAGCAGTGAGAGGGACAGGGTATACGAGCAGTACTTC. Translated, it gives CASSERDRVYEQYF.

The CDR3: CASSLLFGSTGTDTQYF. As DNA, the CDR3 is TGTGCCAGCAGCTTGCTCTTCGGGAGCACGGGCACAGATACGCAGTATTTT. The chain combines TRBV5-6 with TRBJ2-3; D may be TRBD2 (6 bases). Germline assignment: CDR1 SGHDT and CDR2 YYEEEE. CDR3 length: 17 residues. V lost 1 base, J lost 1 base, and 16 bases lay in between. The complete variable domain, with remaining parts taken from reference TRBV5-6 and TRBJ2-3, reads DAGVTQSPTHLIKTRGQQVTLRCSPKSGHDTVSWYQQALGQGPQFIFQYYEEEERQRGNFPDRFSGHQFPNYSSELNVNALLLGDSALYLCASSLLFGSTGTDTQYFGPGTRLTVL.

This clonotype turned up a few times. The chain employs TRBV5-1 and TRBJ2-5; TRBD2 agrees at 8 bases. The DNA end favors TRBJ2-1, so the J call may be wrong. Germline CDR1 is SGHRS and CDR2 is YFSETQ. The CDR3 is 16 residues long. The CDR3 is CASSLAYAGGIHEQFF. In DNA, the CDR3 is TGCGCCAGCAGCTTGGCGTACGCGGGAGGAATCCATGAGCAGTTCTTC.

At least ten counts were recorded for this clonotype. The rearrangement links TRBV20-1 to TRBJ2-5; D ambiguous. This CDR3 contains 12 residues. CDR1 and CDR2 from the germline V gene are DFQATT and SNEGSKA (reference sequence). The germline V and J ends were trimmed by 5 bases and 6 bases, with 13 bases remaining between them. The CDR3 DNA reads TGCAGTGCTGAACGGGCCGAAAAGACCCAGTACTTC. Translating gives CSAERAEKTQYF.

This clonotype was observed a few times. The chain combines TRBV20-1 with TRBJ1-1; 8 nucleotides match TRBD1. CDR1 and CDR2 from the germline V gene are DFQATT and SNEGSKA (reference sequence). This CDR3 contains 15 residues. Unmatched junction bases numbered 10, after V lost 4 bases and J lost 3 bases. This chain's CDR3 is CSAKSGRGQHTEAFF. CDR3 bases: TGCAGTGCTAAAAGTGGCAGGGGGCAACACACTGAAGCTTTCTTT.

This clonotype turned up a few times. The germline gene is not matched at one end of the junction; a read error may be the cause. The J gene is TRBJ2-6, the V gene TRBV7-3; D is tentatively TRBD1 or TRBD2 (5 bases each). Germline V lookup: CDR1 SGHTA, CDR2 FQGTGA. This CDR3 comprises 17 residues. CDR3 DNA sequence: TGTGCCAGCAGCTTAACCTCGAGAGGGTCTGGGGCCAACGTTCTGACTTTC. It translates to CASSLTSRGSGANVLTF. Full variable domain (rest looked up from reference TRBV7-3 and TRBJ2-6): GAGVSQTPSNKVTEKGKYVELRCDPISGHTALYWYRQSLGQGPEFLIYFQGTGAADDSGLPNDRFFAVRPEGSVSTLKIQRTERGDSAVYLCASSLTSRGSGANVLTFGAGSRLTVL.

This clonotype was recorded at least ten times. The chain has TRBV5-1 and TRBJ2-7, with 11 bases lining up with TRBD2. CDR3 length: 14 amino acids. CDR1 is SGHRS, CDR2 YFSETQ, per germline. V dropped 4 bases and J dropped 4; count of bases not matched to a gene: 4. Here the CDR3 reads CASSQTSGAYEQYF. In DNA form, the CDR3 reads TGCGCCAGCAGCCAGACTAGCGGGGCTTACGAGCAGTACTTC.